This TCR beta chain was obtained from a study of T-cell memory formation after mild COVID-19. Findings and caveats of the study: Chiefly within CM and EM were the contracting CD4+ clones; CD8+ ones were within EMRA.

5'RACE with constant-segment primers yielded barcoded, UMI-tagged TCR alpha and TCR beta cDNA libraries. TCRdb processed the 5' RACE reads anew with MiXCR; each CDR3 protein has one entry. The sample has about 150,000 distinct CDR3 sequences, roughly 15% seen once. Note on this clonotype: Its antigen is as yet unknown.

This clonotype was sampled from an adult woman who had mild COVID-19 (a few samples of this study predate the infection). Cell type and time point are not known. The sequenced sample consisted of PBMCs or a T cell subset sorted from them (not recorded which).

CDR3 DNA: TGTGCCAGCAGCCCCTGGGGAACCGGGGCCAACGTCCTGACTTTC. This translates into CASSPWGTGANVLTF. The chain recombines TRBV2 with TRBJ2-6; no clear D gene. CDR3 size: 15 residues. V was cut by 6 bases and J by 4 bases, with 13 bases left in between. CDR1 and CDR2 from the germline V gene are SNHLY and FYNNEI.